The 28 T cell receptor beta chains presented below share a single source sample, sequenced in a study of blood T cell repertoires in COVID-19. Assay used: immunoSEQ multiplex PCR; TCRdb lists only in-frame clones, some missing. The data contain 100,000 to 150,000 clones, approximately 71% of them seen just once; the ten biggest clones take up 2.2%. Sequenced sample: peripheral blood. All receptors derive from a woman aged 70-85 years with acute or convalescent COVID-19.

This clone was recorded only once. The chain is built from TRBV12-5 and TRBJ2-3, with 8 bases aligning to TRBD1. From germline, CDR1 is LGHNT and CDR2 FRNRAP. The trim removed 7 bases at V and 0 bases at J, leaving 3 bases unmatched. The CDR3 has 14 amino acids. The CDR3 sequence: CASARDRSTDTQYF. The DNA of the CDR3 is TGTGCTAGTGCCCGGGACAGGAGCACAGATACGCAGTATTTT.

In this sample, this clone turned up many times. The chain has TRBV3-1 (or the pseudogene TRBV3-2) and TRBJ1-1; 7 positions agree with TRBD1. V shed 3 bases and J 5 bases; nucleotides not matched to a gene: 3. The length of the CDR3 is 13 residues. Germline loops: CDR1 LGHDT, CDR2 YNNKEL (reference sequence). This CDR3 is CASSHGRGTEAFF. The CDR3 DNA sequence: TGTGCCAGCAGCCACGGCAGGGGGACTGAAGCTTTCTTT.

The chain has TRBV2 and TRBJ2-7; D remains unclear. The CDR3 runs to 13 residues. Germline CDR1 SNHLY, CDR2 FYNNEI. Trimming took off 6 bases at V and 3 bases at J, with 12 bases between the two ends. The CDR3 loop reads CASSLGSDYEQYF. CDR3 nucleotide sequence: TGTGCCAGCAGCCTAGGAAGCGACTACGAGCAGTACTTC.

This chain connects TRBV7-2 to TRBJ2-5, with 9 bases fitting TRBD1. The CDR3 contains 14 residues. CDR1 and CDR2 from the germline V gene are SGHTA and FQGNSA. The junction had 5 bases not matched to a gene; V was cut back by 5 bases and J by 4 bases. CDR3 sequence (DNA): TGTGCCAGCAGCCCAACAGGGGGCCGAGAGACCCAGTACTTC. Translated: CASSPTGGRETQYF. Filled out from reference TRBV7-2 and TRBJ2-5, the complete variable domain reads GAGVSQSPSNKVTEKGKDVELRCDPISGHTALYWYRQSLGQGLEFLIYFQGNSAPDKSGLPSDRFSAERTGGSVSTLTIQRTQQEDSAVYLCASSPTGGRETQYFGPGTRLLVL.

Points on this clone: Other nucleotide sequences from this sample produce the same CDR3. The chain is built from TRBV3-1 (or the pseudogene TRBV3-2) and TRBJ2-5; 12 nucleotides line up with TRBD2. J was trimmed by 0 bases and V by 4 bases; bases with no gene match: 3. This CDR3 spans 16 amino acids. Germline V gives CDR1 LGHDT, CDR2 YNNKEL (reference sequence). The CDR3 region is CASSLGLAGYQETQYF. CDR3 sequence (DNA): TGTGCCAGCAGCCTGGGACTAGCGGGTTACCAAGAGACCCAGTACTTC.

This chain links TRBV5-1 with TRBJ1-1; D may be TRBD1 (6 bases). CDR3 length equals 13 residues. The germline V gene has CDR1 SGHRS and CDR2 YFSETQ. V lost 6 bases, J lost 4 bases, and 13 bases lay in between. Here the CDR3 reads CASINPGVTEAFF. Here the CDR3 DNA reads TGCGCCAGCATAAACCCAGGGGTCACTGAAGCTTTCTTT.

The chain has TRBV10-2 and TRBJ2-5, with a possible D match to TRBD1 (5 bases). Germline CDR1 WSHSY, CDR2 SAAADI. CDR3 size: 13 residues. V was shortened by 5 bases and J by 2 bases, with 9 bases between the two germline ends. Written as DNA, the CDR3 is TGCGCCAGCAGTATTGACAGTCAAGAGACCCAGTACTTC. It encodes CASSIDSQETQYF.

Comments on this clone: Germline is not matched at one junction end, which may reflect a read error. The chain combines TRBV4-3 with TRBJ2-1; 11 bases are shared with TRBD1. Germline CDR1 is LGHNA and CDR2 is YSLEER. The CDR3 covers 13 residues. The CDR3 nucleotides are TGCGCCAGCAGCGAAGAGCCTGGGACAGGGGGGTTCTTC. It encodes CASSEEPGTGGFF.

The genes are TRBV12-3 or TRBV12-4 and TRBJ1-2; the D is unclear. The CDR3 totals 13 residues. V lost 7 bases and J lost 0, with 9 bases in between. CDR3 region: CASTRVPNYGYTF. CDR3 coding DNA: TGTGCCAGCACGAGGGTACCTAACTATGGCTACACCTTC.

The chain is built from TRBV2 and TRBJ1-1; the D is unclear. This CDR3 has 11 amino acids. Trimming cost V 5 bases and J 5 bases, with 6 bases left between them. Germline V gives CDR1 SNHLY, CDR2 FYNNEI. DNA of the CDR3: TGTGCCAGCAGTACACCTACTGAAGCTTTCTTT. This encodes CASSTPTEAFF.

This clone was counted a few times. The chain joins TRBV4-2 to TRBJ1-5, with TRBD1 matching 7 bases. The CDR3 has 15 amino acids. Germline CDR1 LGHNA, CDR2 YNFKEQ. With V trimmed by 1 base and J by 7 bases, 7 bases remained unmatched. CDR3 in amino acids: CASSQVTGDQQPQHF. The CDR3 bases are TGTGCCAGCAGCCAAGTTACAGGGGATCAACAGCCCCAGCATTTT.

Only one count was recorded for this clone. This chain connects TRBV7-6 to TRBJ1-1, with TRBD1 identical over 9 bases. The length of the CDR3 is 13 residues. The germline CDR1 and CDR2 sequences are SGHVS and FNYEAQ. The J segment lost 6 bases and the V segment lost 5 bases, leaving 4 bases of the junction unmatched. The CDR3 DNA is TGTGCCAGCAGCGGGGGGGACAGGGCTGAAGCTTTCTTT. Residues: CASSGGDRAEAFF.

The chain is built from TRBV5-6 and TRBJ1-4, with 11 bases lining up with TRBD1. After removal of 4 bases from V and 7 bases from J, the junction contained 6 bases not matched to a gene. The CDR3 is 15 residues long. Per the germline V gene, CDR1 is SGHDT and CDR2 is YYEEEE. The CDR3 here is CASSKRGTGGEKLFF. CDR3 nucleotides: TGTGCCAGCAGCAAGAGGGGGACAGGGGGTGAAAAACTGTTTTTT.

This sequence joins TRBV5-1 and TRBJ1-4, with TRBD1 as a possible D gene (6 bases). The CDR3 totals 15 residues. Trimming left V 4 bases short and J 3 bases short, with 13 bases between. CDR1 is SGHRS, CDR2 YFSETQ, per germline. The CDR3 bases are TGCGCCAGCAGCACCAGGGGCAGGGCTAATGAAAAACTGTTTTTT. Protein product: CASSTRGRANEKLFF. Supplemented by reference TRBV5-1 and TRBJ1-4, the full variable domain reads KAGVTQTPRYLIKTRGQQVTLSCSPISGHRSVSWYQQTPGQGLQFLFEYFSETQRNKGNFPGRFSGRQFSNSRSEMNVSTLELGDSALYLCASSTRGRANEKLFFGSGTQLSVL.

The V and J genes are TRBV25-1 and TRBJ2-1; 9 nucleotides line up with TRBD1. V dropped 1 base and J dropped 5; count of bases not matched to a gene: 9. The CDR3 spans 17 residues. Germline assignment: CDR1 MGHDK and CDR2 SYGVNS. CDR3 sequence reads: CASSESPGDRDHNEQFF. CDR3 bases: TGTGCCAGCAGTGAATCCCCTGGGGACAGGGATCACAATGAGCAGTTCTTC. The variable domain in full, completed from reference TRBV25-1 and TRBJ2-1, reads EADIYQTPRYLVIGTGKKITLECSQTMGHDKMYWYQQDPGMELHLIHYSYGVNSTEKGDLSSESTVSRIRTEHFPLTLESARPSHTSQYLCASSESPGDRDHNEQFFGPGTRLTVL.

This clone was seen just once. The V call is TRBV5-6, the J call TRBJ2-3; TRBD2 matches at 11 bases. The CDR3 spans 18 residues. With V trimmed by 0 bases and J by 2 bases, 8 bases remained unmatched. Germline lookup yields CDR1 SGHDT and CDR2 YYEEEE. For the CDR3, the DNA is TGTGCCAGCAGCTTGGTGGTAGGGACTAGCGGTATCACAGATACGCAGTATTTT. This gives the protein CASSLVVGTSGITDTQYF.

J is TRBJ1-2 and V is TRBV27, with D tentatively TRBD1 (5 bases). This CDR3 contains 15 residues. Trimming pared 4 bases from V and 7 bases from J, leaving 19 bases between. The germline gives CDR1 MNHEY, CDR2 SMNVEV (reference sequence). CDR3 residues: CASSSQRAGNGGYTF. The CDR3 DNA is TGTGCCAGCAGTTCTCAACGAGCAGGGAACGGTGGCTACACCTTC.

This clone was seen only a few times. J is TRBJ2-7 and V is TRBV5-1; 8 bases match TRBD2. There are 13 residues in the CDR3. From germline, CDR1 is SGHRS and CDR2 YFSETQ. Trimming took 4 bases from V and 4 from J; bases not matched to a gene: 4. CDR3 sequence reads: CASSIAGLYEQYF. In DNA, the CDR3 is TGCGCCAGCAGCATAGCGGGACTTTACGAGCAGTACTTC.

The chain recombines TRBV7-2 with TRBJ2-6; no reliable D call. V gave up 5 bases and J gave up 1 base, with 9 bases separating them. Germline V gives CDR1 SGHTA, CDR2 FQGNSA. The CDR3 has 15 amino acids. The CDR3 reads CASSPVRSGANVLTF. CDR3 nucleotides: TGTGCCAGCAGCCCCGTGAGGTCTGGGGCCAACGTCCTGACTTTC. The full variable domain, its missing parts supplied by reference TRBV7-2 and TRBJ2-6, is GAGVSQSPSNKVTEKGKDVELRCDPISGHTALYWYRQSLGQGLEFLIYFQGNSAPDKSGLPSDRFSAERTGGSVSTLTIQRTQQEDSAVYLCASSPVRSGANVLTFGAGSRLTVL.

This chain links TRBV5-1 with TRBJ2-3; 13 bases are a match to TRBD2. This CDR3 has 18 amino acids. Germline V gene sequence: CDR1 SGHRS, CDR2 YFSETQ. The junction had 6 bases not matched to a gene; V was cut back by 2 bases and J by 0 bases. The CDR3 sequence is CASSLPGTSGVSTDTQYF. Written as DNA, the CDR3 is TGCGCCAGCAGCTTACCCGGGACTAGCGGGGTTAGCACAGATACGCAGTATTTT.

The rearrangement uses TRBV5-1 and TRBJ2-2; D might be TRBD1 (6 bases). The CDR3 sequence is 15 residues long. Trimming took off 1 base at V and 2 bases at J, with 9 bases between the two ends. Germline V lookup: CDR1 SGHRS, CDR2 YFSETQ. The chain's CDR3 is CASSLTGSNTGELFF. The CDR3 DNA follows: TGCGCCAGCAGCTTGACAGGGTCCAACACCGGGGAGCTGTTTTTT. The full variable domain, with the rest looked up from reference TRBV5-1 and TRBJ2-2, is KAGVTQTPRYLIKTRGQQVTLSCSPISGHRSVSWYQQTPGQGLQFLFEYFSETQRNKGNFPGRFSGRQFSNSRSEMNVSTLELGDSALYLCASSLTGSNTGELFFGEGSRLTVL.

This clone has a single count. The V call is TRBV5-4, the J call TRBJ1-2; TRBD1 is a possible D gene (5 bases). Germline V gene lookup returns CDR1 SGHNT and CDR2 YYREEE (reference sequence). V was pared by 3 bases and J by 0 bases, with 24 bases between. The CDR3 is 19 amino acids. Here the CDR3 reads CASSSGLYPGRSTNYGYTF. In DNA form, the CDR3 reads TGTGCCAGCAGCTCGGGACTATATCCGGGACGGTCAACTAACTATGGCTACACCTTC.

This clone was picked up many times. The CDR3 protein is CAWRGQGYTEAFF. The CDR3 DNA reads TGTGCCTGGAGGGGACAGGGGTACACTGAAGCTTTCTTT. V and J are TRBV30 and TRBJ1-1, with TRBD1 matching 10 bases. CDR1 and CDR2 (germline): GTSNPN, SVGIG (reference sequence). The CDR3 has 13 residues. J lost 3 bases, V lost 3 bases, and 1 base had no gene match.

The chain uses TRBV20-1 and TRBJ2-7; possible D gene TRBD1, 5 bases. The ends were cut back, 6 bases at V and 3 bases at J, with 9 bases in the middle. CDR3 length: 11 amino acids. CDR1 is DFQATT, CDR2 SNEGSKA, per germline (reference sequence). CDR3 sequence (DNA): TGCAGTGCGTCGCAGGGCTACGAGCAGTACTTC. Its translation: CSASQGYEQYF.

As to this clone: The same CDR3 can be traced to other DNA sequences in this sample. This sequence joins TRBV5-1 and TRBJ2-7; TRBD2 aligns across 10 bases. Germline values: CDR1 SGHRS, CDR2 YFSETQ. The junction had 1 base not matched to a gene; V was cut back by 0 bases and J by 1 base. This CDR3 is 15 amino acids long. This CDR3 is CASSLGTSGSYEQYF. CDR3 in DNA: TGCGCCAGCAGCTTGGGGACTAGCGGTTCCTACGAGCAGTACTTC.

The rearrangement uses TRBV6-1 and TRBJ2-7; 8 nucleotides match TRBD2. Losses at the gene ends were 6 bases for V and 4 bases for J; bases not matched to a gene: 11. The CDR3 is 15 amino acids. Germline V gene sequence: CDR1 MNHNS, CDR2 SASEGT. CDR3 residues: CASSDGGGTSYEQYF. CDR3 nucleotides: TGTGCCAGCAGCGACGGGGGGGGTACTAGTTACGAGCAGTACTTC.

The chain uses TRBV6-4 and TRBJ2-2; perhaps TRBD1 as D (6 bases). The CDR3 length is 15 residues. CDR1 and CDR2 (germline): MRHNA, SNTAGT. V lost 6 bases and J lost 0, with 11 bases in between. CDR3 in DNA: TGTGCCAGCAGACCACAGGGAGCGAACACCGGGGAGCTGTTTTTT. This codes for CASRPQGANTGELFF.

This clone has at least ten counts. The rearrangement uses TRBV7-2 and TRBJ2-2; D unclear. Trimming left V 5 bases short and J 4 bases short, with 14 bases between. Per the germline V gene, CDR1 is SGHTA and CDR2 is FQGNSA. The CDR3 runs 15 residues. CDR3 in DNA: TGTGCCAGCAGCCAACGTACTAAGGTCACCGGGGAGCTGTTTTTT. It specifies CASSQRTKVTGELFF.